Listed below are T cell receptor beta chains from one sample, sequenced in a study of neurological immune-mediated disorders. TCRdb redid the calling of the 5' RACE reads with MiXCR, one entry per CDR3 protein. The sample shows under 80,000 distinct CDR3 sequences, 4% to 6% of them seen only once. Specimen: PBMCs. These receptors were collected from a young woman with multiple sclerosis. Each CDR3 is given with its conserved first and last residue. A D gene is named only where the DNA matches it firmly. The size entry is marked missing in some rows and otherwise reads once, few, many or a size class.

TRBD1	many	TRBV9	TRBJ2-3	CASSQLLQGAQDTQYF	TGTGCCAGCAGCCAGCTTTTACAGGGGGCGCAAGATACGCAGTATTTT
-	many	TRBV6-5	TRBJ2-5	CASSYSVSQETQYF	TGTGCCAGCAGTTACTCCGTCAGTCAAGAGACCCAGTACTTC
-	many	TRBV5-5	TRBJ1-6	CASSPRGSYNSPLHF	TGTGCCAGCAGCCCGCGCGGTTCCTATAATTCACCCCTCCACTTT
-	many	TRBV10-3	TRBJ2-1	CAITTTDASSYNEQFF	TGTGCCATCACTACGACGGATGCTAGCTCCTACAATGAGCAGTTCTTC
-	-	TRBV29-1	TRBJ2-1	CSVSTGAGNEQFF	TGCAGCGTCTCCACGGGGGCGGGAAATGAGCAGTTCTTC
-	many	TRBV7-6	TRBJ2-1	CASSLRPKSSYNEQFF	TGTGCCAGCAGCTTAAGGCCGAAGAGCTCCTACAATGAGCAGTTCTTC
-	few	TRBV7-6	TRBJ2-1	CASSLVLNPSYNEQFF	TGTGCCAGCAGCTTAGTGCTGAATCCCTCCTACAATGAGCAGTTCTTC
-	-	TRBV1	TRBJ2-1	CTSSHAIPPGATYNEQFF	TGCACCAGCAGCCATGCTATCCCCCCGGGGGCGACCTACAATGAGCAGTTCTTC
TRBD1	-	TRBV5-1	TRBJ2-7	CASSLMTGGENEQYF	TGCGCCAGCAGCTTAATGACAGGGGGCGAGAACGAGCAGTACTTC
-	many	TRBV5-1	TRBJ1-2	CASSFDPYYGYTF	TGCGCCAGCAGCTTTGACCCGTACTATGGCTACACCTTC
-	many	TRBV27	TRBJ2-2	CASSLGQGGLVTGELFF	TGTGCCAGCAGTTTAGGGCAGGGGGGGCTTGTCACCGGGGAGCTGTTTTTT
-	many	TRBV5-5	TRBJ1-6	CASSFVRRSSYNSPLHF	TGTGCCAGCAGCTTTGTCCGGCGAAGCTCCTATAATTCACCCCTCCACTTT
TRBD2	many	TRBV15	TRBJ2-7	CATSPGGYEQYF	TGTGCCACCAGTCCGGGGGGGTACGAGCAGTACTTC
TRBD2	many	TRBV5-1	TRBJ2-3	CASSFTSGGTFDTQYF	TGCGCCAGCAGCTTTACTAGCGGGGGAACTTTCGATACGCAGTATTTT
TRBD1	many	TRBV4-2	TRBJ2-5	CASSQEGTGETQYF	TGTGCCAGCAGCCAAGAGGGGACAGGAGAGACCCAGTACTTC
-	many	TRBV10-2	TRBJ1-1	CASSPRRGQVAFF	TGCGCCAGCAGTCCTAGGAGAGGCCAGGTGGCTTTCTTT
-	-	TRBV5-5	TRBJ1-1	CASSLRSEGRETEAFF	TGTGCCAGCAGCTTGAGGTCTGAGGGAAGGGAAACTGAAGCTTTCTTT
TRBD1	many	TRBV3-1	TRBJ1-2	CASSQERGDRAGYTF	TGTGCCAGCAGCCAAGAGCGAGGAGACAGGGCGGGCTACACCTTC
TRBD1	many	TRBV3-1	TRBJ1-5	CASSRAGGTEPQNF	TGTGCCAGCAGCCGGGCAGGGGGCACGGAGCCCCAGAATTTT
-	many	TRBV5-1	TRBJ1-5	CASSLEGGWNQPQHF	TGCGCCAGCAGCTTGGAGGGGGGATGGAATCAGCCCCAGCATTTT
-	many	TRBV21-1	TRBJ2-3	CASRPWEKGCPPISTDTQYF	TGTGCCAGCAGACCGTGGGAAAAGGGATGCCCACCCATAAGCACAGATACGCAGTATTTT
-	many	TRBV3-1	TRBJ1-1	CASHTSGAGASNTEAFF	TGTGCCAGCCACACTTCGGGGGCAGGGGCCTCGAACACTGAAGCTTTCTTT
TRBD1	many	TRBV10-3	TRBJ1-6	CAISLDRGLSPLHF	TGTGCCATCAGCCTCGACAGGGGGCTTTCACCCCTCCACTTT
TRBD1	many	TRBV20-1	TRBJ1-1	CSARGGTGRNTEAFF	TGCAGTGCTAGAGGAGGGACAGGGAGGAACACTGAAGCTTTCTTT
-	few	TRBV7-9	TRBJ1-4	CASSLEPGTNEKLFF	TGTGCCAGCAGCTTAGAGCCAGGGACTAATGAAAAACTGTTTTTT
-	many	TRBV24-1	TRBJ2-3	CATSDSGQPTDTQYF	TGTGCCACCAGTGATTCTGGACAGCCCACAGATACGCAGTATTTT
-	many	TRBV7-9	TRBJ2-1	CASSPDRTTTGVQFF	TGTGCCAGCAGCCCCGACAGGACAACTACGGGCGTGCAGTTCTTC
-	many	TRBV28	TRBJ1-2	CASSLGGQNYGYTF	TGTGCCAGCAGTTTGGGGGGACAAAACTATGGCTACACCTTC
-	many	TRBV20-1	TRBJ2-1	CSAEAPEFYDEQFF	TGCAGTGCTGAAGCCCCGGAATTTTATGATGAGCAGTTCTTC
-	many	TRBV20-1	TRBJ2-5	CSARDPRAGETQYF	TGCAGTGCTAGAGATCCGAGGGCCGGGGAGACCCAGTACTTC
TRBD1	many	TRBV20-1	TRBJ1-2	CSASEGTVLSGYTF	TGCAGTGCTAGCGAGGGGACAGTTCTTTCCGGCTACACCTTC
-	many	TRBV20-1	TRBJ2-7	CSAEYLRYEQYF	TGCAGTGCTGAGTATCTCCGGTACGAGCAGTACTTC
TRBD1	few	TRBV20-1	TRBJ1-5	CSARGSWGQDSNQPQNF	TGCAGTGCTAGAGGAAGTTGGGGACAGGATAGCAATCAGCCCCAGAATTTT
TRBD1	-	TRBV10-3	TRBJ2-2	CATRQGIMAGELFF	TGTGCCACGAGACAGGGTATTATGGCCGGGGAGCTGTTTTTT
-	many	TRBV2	TRBJ2-4	CASSEGGQVGENF	TGTGCCAGCAGTGAAGGGGGCCAGGTCGGTGAAAACTTC
TRBD1	-	TRBV6-2/TRBV6-3	TRBJ1-2	CASRRTGEGGYGYTF	TGTGCCAGCAGGCGGACAGGGGAAGGGGGCTATGGCTACACCTTC
-	many	TRBV18	TRBJ2-5	CASSPGQKETQYF	TGTGCCAGCTCACCAGGGCAGAAAGAGACCCAGTACTTC
TRBD1	-	TRBV5-1	TRBJ1-2	CASSKQGDGYTF	TGCGCCAGCAGCAAACAGGGGGATGGCTACACCTTC
TRBD2	many	TRBV20-1	TRBJ2-5	CSARTSAETQYF	TGCAGTGCTAGAACTAGCGCAGAGACCCAGTACTTC
TRBD1	many	TRBV27	TRBJ1-6	CASTPRDSYNSPLHF	TGTGCCAGCACCCCCCGGGACAGCTATAATTCACCCCTCCACTTT
-	few	TRBV2	TRBJ1-1	CASSEKGPVLYTEAFF	TGTGCCAGCAGTGAAAAAGGGCCAGTATTATACACTGAAGCTTTCTTT
TRBD2	many	TRBV11-2	TRBJ2-7	CASSLDDWGGDEQYF	TGTGCCAGCAGCTTAGATGACTGGGGAGGGGACGAGCAGTACTTC
-	few	TRBV20-1	TRBJ2-3	CSARAGPDTQYF	TGCAGTGCTAGAGCTGGGCCAGATACGCAGTATTTT
-	many	TRBV3-1	TRBJ2-3	CASSRSDFSDTQYF	TGTGCCAGCAGCCGGAGCGACTTCTCCGATACGCAGTATTTT
TRBD2	many	TRBV20-1	TRBJ2-2	CSVPAGGGSGELFF	TGCAGTGTCCCAGCGGGGGGAGGGTCCGGGGAGCTGTTTTTT
-	many	TRBV5-1	TRBJ2-3	CASRLNTDTQYF	TGCGCCAGCAGATTAAACACAGATACGCAGTATTTT
-	many	TRBV3-1	TRBJ2-5	CASSQWGPQRETQYF	TGTGCCAGCAGCCAATGGGGACCCCAGAGGGAGACCCAGTACTTC
TRBD1	many	TRBV5-1	TRBJ2-7	CASSPASGTGSYEQYF	TGCGCCAGCAGCCCCGCTTCAGGGACAGGGTCCTACGAGCAGTACTTC
-	few	TRBV5-1	TRBJ2-1	CATSPGSSYNEQFF	TGCGCCACCTCCCCGGGAAGCTCCTACAATGAGCAGTTCTTC
-	many	TRBV20-1	TRBJ2-1	CSARATGHSYNEQFF	TGCAGTGCTAGGGCGACAGGACACTCCTACAATGAGCAGTTCTTC
-	-	TRBV2	TRBJ2-7	CASSESAPTYEQYF	TGTGCCAGCAGTGAATCGGCACCTACCTACGAGCAGTACTTC
TRBD1	many	TRBV2	TRBJ1-1	CARNPGTGEQGTMNTEAFF	TGTGCCAGAAATCCGGGGACAGGTGAGCAGGGGACCATGAACACTGAAGCTTTCTTT
TRBD1	few	TRBV5-1	TRBJ1-6	CASSLGQGVSPLNF	TGCGCCAGCAGCTTGGGACAGGGGGTATCACCCCTCAACTTT
TRBD2	-	TRBV20-1	TRBJ2-3	CSARVSLAGIFTDTQYF	TGCAGTGCTAGAGTTAGCCTAGCGGGGATATTCACGGATACGCAGTATTTT
-	many	TRBV29-1	TRBJ1-5	CSVGEYSNQPQNF	TGCAGCGTTGGAGAGTATAGCAATCAGCCCCAGAATTTT
-	many	TRBV12-3/TRBV12-4	TRBJ2-7	CASTQDRAYEQYF	TGTGCCAGCACGCAAGACAGAGCCTACGAGCAGTACTTC
-	many	TRBV20-1	TRBJ1-4	CSATSGEFGEKLFF	TGCAGTGCAACATCAGGGGAATTCGGTGAAAAACTGTTTTTT
TRBD1	many	TRBV20-1	TRBJ2-7	CSATAHGTGMGEQYF	TGCAGTGCTACCGCTCACGGGACAGGGATGGGCGAGCAGTACTTC
-	many	TRBV12-3/TRBV12-4	TRBJ2-7	CASSLDLVGYEQYF	TGTGCCAGCAGTTTAGATTTAGTAGGGTACGAGCAGTACTTC